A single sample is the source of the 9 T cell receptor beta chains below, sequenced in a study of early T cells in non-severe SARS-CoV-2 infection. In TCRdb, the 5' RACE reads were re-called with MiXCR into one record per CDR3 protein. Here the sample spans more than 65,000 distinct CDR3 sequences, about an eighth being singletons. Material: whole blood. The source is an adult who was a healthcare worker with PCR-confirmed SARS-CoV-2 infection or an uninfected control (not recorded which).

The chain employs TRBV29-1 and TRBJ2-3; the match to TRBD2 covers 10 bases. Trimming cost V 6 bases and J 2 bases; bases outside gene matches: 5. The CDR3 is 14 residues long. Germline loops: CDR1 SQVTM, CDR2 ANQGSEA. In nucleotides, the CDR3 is TGCAGCGTCACCGGACTAGCGGCCACAGATACGCAGTATTTT. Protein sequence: CSVTGLAATDTQYF.

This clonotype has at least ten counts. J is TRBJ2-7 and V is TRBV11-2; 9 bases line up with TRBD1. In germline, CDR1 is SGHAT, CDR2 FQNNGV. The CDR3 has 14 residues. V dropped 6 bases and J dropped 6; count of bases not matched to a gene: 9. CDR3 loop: CASSWTGVESEQYF. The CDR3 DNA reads TGTGCCAGCAGTTGGACAGGGGTAGAATCCGAGCAGTACTTC.

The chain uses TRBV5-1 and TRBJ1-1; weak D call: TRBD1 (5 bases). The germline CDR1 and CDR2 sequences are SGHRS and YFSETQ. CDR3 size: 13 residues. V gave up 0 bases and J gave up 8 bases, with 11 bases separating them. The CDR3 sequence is CASSLGQPPEAFF. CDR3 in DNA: TGCGCCAGCAGCTTGGGACAGCCCCCCGAAGCTTTCTTT.

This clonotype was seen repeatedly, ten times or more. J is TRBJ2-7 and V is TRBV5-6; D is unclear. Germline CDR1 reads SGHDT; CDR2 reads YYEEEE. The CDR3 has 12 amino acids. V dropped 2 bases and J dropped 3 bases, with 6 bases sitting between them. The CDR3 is CASSFVSYEQYF. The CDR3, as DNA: TGTGCCAGCAGCTTTGTTAGCTACGAGCAGTACTTC.

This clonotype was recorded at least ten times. The CDR3 protein is CASSINRGPGTEAFF. DNA of the CDR3: TGTGCCAGCAGCATTAACAGGGGGCCGGGCACTGAAGCTTTCTTT. The rearrangement uses TRBV7-8 and TRBJ1-1, with 9 nucleotides matching TRBD1. After removal of 5 bases from V and 4 bases from J, the junction contained 8 bases not matched to a gene. CDR1 and CDR2 from the germline V gene are SGHVS and FQNEAQ. The CDR3 is 15 amino acids.

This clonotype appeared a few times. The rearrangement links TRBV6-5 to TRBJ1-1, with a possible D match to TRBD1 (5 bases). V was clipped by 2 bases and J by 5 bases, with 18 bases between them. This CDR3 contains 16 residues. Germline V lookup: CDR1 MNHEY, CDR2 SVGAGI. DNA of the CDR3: TGTGCCAGCAGTTACATTTCTGCAGGGCGAGGTACTGAAGCTTTCTTT. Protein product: CASSYISAGRGTEAFF.

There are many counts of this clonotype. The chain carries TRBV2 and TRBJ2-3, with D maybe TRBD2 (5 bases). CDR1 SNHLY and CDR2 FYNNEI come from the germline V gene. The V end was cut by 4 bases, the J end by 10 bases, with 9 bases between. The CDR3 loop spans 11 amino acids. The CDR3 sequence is CASSGLTAQYF. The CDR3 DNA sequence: TGTGCCAGCAGTGGACTAACGGCGCAGTATTTT. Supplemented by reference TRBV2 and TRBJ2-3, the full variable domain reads EPEVTQTPSHQVTQMGQEVILRCVPISNHLYFYWYRQILGQKVEFLVSFYNNEISEKSEIFDDQFSVERPDGSNFTLKIRSTKLEDSAMYFCASSGLTAQYFGPGTRLTVL.

CDR3 sequence reads: CASSHPEVGVNEQFF. The CDR3 region has the DNA TGTGCCAGCAGTCACCCGGAGGTGGGGGTGAATGAGCAGTTCTTC. The chain combines TRBV6-2 or TRBV6-3 with TRBJ2-1; the D gene could be TRBD1 or TRBD2 (5 bases each). Germline CDR1 is MNHEY and CDR2 is SVGEGT. V shed 5 bases and J shed 7 bases, with 18 bases lying between them. The CDR3 spans 15 residues.

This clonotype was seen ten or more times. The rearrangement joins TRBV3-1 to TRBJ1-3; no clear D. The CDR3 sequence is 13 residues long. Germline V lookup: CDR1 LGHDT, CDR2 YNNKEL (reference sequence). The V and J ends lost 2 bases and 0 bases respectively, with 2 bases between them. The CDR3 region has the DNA TGTGCCAGCAGCCAAAACTCTGGAAACACCATATATTTT. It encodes CASSQNSGNTIYF.